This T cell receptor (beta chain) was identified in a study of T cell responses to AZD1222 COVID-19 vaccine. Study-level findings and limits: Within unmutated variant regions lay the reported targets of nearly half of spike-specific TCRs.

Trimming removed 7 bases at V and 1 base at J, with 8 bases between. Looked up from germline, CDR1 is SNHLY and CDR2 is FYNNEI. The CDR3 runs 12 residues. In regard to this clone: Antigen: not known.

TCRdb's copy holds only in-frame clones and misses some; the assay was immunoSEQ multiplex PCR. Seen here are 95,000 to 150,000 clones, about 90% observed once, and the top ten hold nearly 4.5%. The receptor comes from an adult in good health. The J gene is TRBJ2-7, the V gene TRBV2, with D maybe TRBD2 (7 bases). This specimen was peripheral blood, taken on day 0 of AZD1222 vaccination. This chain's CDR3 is CASKGGSYEQYF. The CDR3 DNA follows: TGTGCCAGCAAGGGGGGGTCCTACGAGCAGTACTTC. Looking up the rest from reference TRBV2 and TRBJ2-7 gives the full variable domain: EPEVTQTPSHQVTQMGQEVILRCVPISNHLYFYWYRQILGQKVEFLVSFYNNEISEKSEIFDDQFSVERPDGSNFTLKIRSTKLEDSAMYFCASKGGSYEQYFGPGTRLTVT.